These 28 T cell receptor beta chains share one sample of origin, sequenced in a study of cytomegalovirus exposure and HLA in healthy donors. The primer mix had 60 Vbeta and 13 Jbeta primers. TCRdb's table, derived via immunoSEQ multiplex PCR, lists solely in-frame clones and lacks some. The sample lists around 190,000 clones; around 83% were seen once. Material: PBMCs. The receptors shown here come from a woman aged 40-49 years in good health and CMV-seronegative.

The chain uses TRBV27 and TRBJ2-7; TRBD1 matches 10 bases. Germline-derived CDR1 and CDR2 are MNHEY and SMNVEV (reference sequence). The ends lost 6 bases at V and 2 bases at J; junction bases unmatched: 4. There are 14 residues in the CDR3. CDR3 amino acids: CASRGTGVPYEQYV. In DNA form, the CDR3 reads TGTGCCAGCAGAGGGACAGGGGTCCCCTACGAGCAGTACGTC.

The J gene is TRBJ2-4, the V gene TRBV11-3; perhaps TRBD2 as D (5 bases). The CDR3 runs 14 residues. Trimming removed 4 bases at V and 2 bases at J, with 9 bases between. Per germline, CDR1 SGHNT and CDR2 YENEEA. The CDR3 nucleotides are TGTGCCAGCAGCTCTGGAGGATCCAAAAACATTCAGTACTTC. This encodes CASSSGGSKNIQYF.

The chain recombines TRBV6-5 with TRBJ1-5; perhaps TRBD1 as D (6 bases). This CDR3 is 15 amino acids long. V shed 5 bases and J shed 6 bases, with 17 bases lying between them. Germline CDR1 reads MNHEY; CDR2 reads SVGAGI. The CDR3, as DNA: TGTGCCAGCAGTCCTTATTACAGGGTGACTCAGCCCCAGCATTTT. This translates into CASSPYYRVTQPQHF.

This clone has a handful of counts. The chain combines TRBV19 with TRBJ2-7; tentatively, D is TRBD1 (5 bases). V dropped 7 bases and J dropped 7 bases, with 17 bases sitting between them. Per the germline V gene, CDR1 is LNHDA and CDR2 is SQIVND (reference sequence). This CDR3 comprises 13 residues. DNA for the CDR3: TGTGCCAGTACCCCCGACAGCCTGGCGGAGCAGTACTTC. It translates to CASTPDSLAEQYF.

The gene calls are TRBV11-1 and TRBJ1-5, with D possibly TRBD1 on 6 matching bases. The CDR3 runs to 15 residues. CDR1 SGHAT and CDR2 FQDESV come from the germline V gene (reference sequence). V was shortened by 5 bases and J by 6 bases, with 17 bases between the two germline ends. The CDR3 nucleotides are TGTGCCAGCAGCCCCCGGGGGGGGGCGGGTCAGCCCCAGCATTTT. Its protein is CASSPRGGAGQPQHF.

The chain recombines TRBV6-5 with TRBJ1-2; the match to TRBD1 covers 8 bases. V lost 3 bases, J lost 4 bases, and 10 bases stayed unmatched. Germline V lookup: CDR1 MNHEY, CDR2 SVGAGI. The length of the CDR3 is 16 residues. The CDR3 sequence: CASSYSSLTGAYGYTF. The CDR3 nucleotides are TGTGCCAGCAGTTATTCCAGCCTGACAGGGGCCTATGGCTACACCTTC.

The rearrangement joins TRBV18 to TRBJ2-3; 10 nucleotides align to TRBD2. The germline gives CDR1 KGHSH, CDR2 LQKENI. This CDR3 is built from 17 residues. Trimming at V came to 0 bases and at J to 2 bases, leaving 5 bases not matched to a gene. The CDR3 nucleotides read TGTGCCAGCTCACCACCGCCTAGCGGGAGCAACACAGATACGCAGTATTTT. It codes for CASSPPPSGSNTDTQYF.

The rearrangement links TRBV30 to TRBJ1-3, with a possible D match to TRBD1 (5 bases). V lost 1 base, J lost 0 bases, and 13 bases lay in between. The CDR3 consists of 16 residues. The V gene's germline CDR1 is GTSNPN and CDR2 SVGIG (reference sequence). The CDR3 loop reads CAWSGVGDFSGNTIYF. The CDR3 DNA is TGTGCCTGGAGTGGGGTAGGGGACTTCTCTGGAAACACCATATATTTT.

This clone appeared a few times. V gene TRBV6-5 combines with J gene TRBJ2-3; perhaps TRBD2 as D (5 bases). V dropped 6 bases and J dropped 0 bases, with 13 bases sitting between them. The CDR3 has 15 residues. Per the germline V gene, CDR1 is MNHEY and CDR2 is SVGAGI. CDR3 nucleotides: TGTGCCAGCAGGGTGAGGGCCGCTAGCACAGATACGCAGTATTTT. Protein: CASRVRAASTDTQYF.

A few counts support this clone. The chain combines TRBV4-1 with TRBJ2-1; possible D gene TRBD2, 5 bases. V dropped 3 bases and J dropped 5 bases, with 14 bases sitting between them. The length of the CDR3 is 15 residues. Germline V CDR1 and CDR2: MGHRA, YSYEKL. The CDR3 DNA is TGCGCCAGCAGCCAGTCGGCGGGTCCGGACAATGAGCAGTTCTTC. Its translation: CASSQSAGPDNEQFF.

The gene calls are TRBV18 and TRBJ1-5, with D possibly TRBD1 on 6 matching bases. The CDR3 consists of 14 residues. V was cut by 3 bases and J by 4 bases, with 10 bases left in between. The germline gives CDR1 KGHSH, CDR2 LQKENI. Here the CDR3 DNA reads TGTGCCAGCTCACCTCAGGGGCCTAATCAGCCCCAGCATTTT. Translation: CASSPQGPNQPQHF. Using reference TRBV18 and TRBJ1-5 for the parts outside the CDR3, the full variable domain is NAGVMQNPRHLVRRRGQEARLRCSPMKGHSHVYWYRQLPEEGLKFMVYLQKENIIDESGMPKERFSAEFPKEGPSILRIQQVVRGDSAAYFCASSPQGPNQPQHFGDGTRLSIL.

There are a few counts of this clone. The J gene is TRBJ1-2, the V gene TRBV27, with D maybe TRBD1 (5 bases). The CDR3 is 12 amino acids. The V gene lost 6 bases and the J gene lost 4 bases, with 9 bases spanning the gap. Germline V gives CDR1 MNHEY, CDR2 SMNVEV (reference sequence). CDR3 sequence (DNA): TGTGCCAGCAGAGACAGTGTCTATGGCTACACCTTC. Its translation: CASRDSVYGYTF.

The chain combines TRBV28 with TRBJ2-5; possible D gene TRBD2, 6 bases. Germline lookup yields CDR1 MDHEN and CDR2 SYDVKM. The CDR3 runs 14 residues. V gave up 2 bases and J gave up 9 bases, with 16 bases separating them. The CDR3 sequence: CASSLIGTGEAQYF. In DNA form, the CDR3 reads TGTGCCAGCAGTTTAATAGGGACCGGGGAGGCCCAGTACTTC.

This clone was observed at least ten times. The chain links TRBV29-1 to TRBJ1-2, with 9 bases lining up with TRBD1. The CDR3 length is 15 residues. Per the germline V gene, CDR1 is SQVTM and CDR2 is ANQGSEA. The V segment lost 0 bases and the J segment 10 bases; nucleotides outside the gene matches: 12. The CDR3 nucleotides read TGCAGCGTTGAAGAAAGCCGGACAGGGGTTTTGTCCTACACCTTC. This translates into CSVEESRTGVLSYTF.

The rearrangement uses TRBV6-5 and TRBJ1-2; the D gene is possibly TRBD1 (5 bases). The CDR3 runs to 15 residues. The ends were cut back, 0 bases at V and 8 bases at J, with 16 bases in the middle. Germline CDR1 and CDR2: MNHEY and SVGAGI. The CDR3 here is CASSYSMGDSRGYTF. The CDR3 DNA follows: TGTGCCAGCAGTTACTCGATGGGGGACTCCCGGGGCTACACCTTC.

The chain recombines TRBV5-6 with TRBJ2-1; weak D call: TRBD1 (5 bases). Trimming cost V 2 bases and J 4 bases, with 16 bases left between them. The germline gives CDR1 SGHDT, CDR2 YYEEEE. The CDR3 has 16 amino acids. The CDR3 region is CASSFRQGRGYNEQFF. The DNA for the CDR3 is TGTGCCAGCAGCTTTCGGCAGGGTCGAGGTTACAATGAGCAGTTCTTC.

V gene TRBV6-6 combines with J gene TRBJ1-2; 7 bases are a match to TRBD1. Germline CDR1 is MNHNY and CDR2 is SVGAGI (reference sequence). V lost 3 bases, J lost 2 bases, and 6 bases stayed unmatched. The CDR3 is made up of 15 amino acids. The CDR3 is CASSYSAGQNYGYTF. Here the CDR3 DNA reads TGTGCCAGCAGTTATTCGGCGGGACAGAACTATGGCTACACCTTC.

The rearrangement joins TRBV18 to TRBJ1-3; TRBD1 might be the D (5 bases). Germline V gene lookup returns CDR1 KGHSH and CDR2 LQKENI. The CDR3 sequence is 16 residues long. Deletions cut 3 bases from V and 2 bases from J, with 14 bases between. The chain's CDR3 is CASSPSSLQAGNTIYF. For the CDR3, the DNA is TGTGCCAGCTCACCTTCTTCTCTACAGGCTGGAAACACCATATATTTT.

The V gene is TRBV30, the J gene TRBJ2-5, with TRBD2 matching 8 bases. The germline CDR1 and CDR2 sequences are GTSNPN and SVGIG (reference sequence). The trim removed 7 bases at V and 5 bases at J, leaving 12 bases unmatched. The CDR3 loop spans 14 amino acids. CDR3 loop: CAFLPGGAGETQYF. DNA of the CDR3: TGTGCCTTCTTACCCGGGGGGGCCGGGGAGACCCAGTACTTC.

This chain joins TRBV9 and TRBJ2-4; D is possibly TRBD2 (6 bases). This CDR3 spans 16 amino acids. V was shortened by 0 bases and J by 5 bases, with 15 bases between the two germline ends. Germline assignment: CDR1 SGDLS and CDR2 YYNGEE. The CDR3 loop reads CASSVVGGEGENIQYF. CDR3 DNA sequence: TGTGCCAGCAGCGTAGTAGGCGGGGAAGGGGAAAACATTCAGTACTTC.

The rearrangement joins TRBV19 to TRBJ1-2; D gene ambiguous. The CDR3 has 14 amino acids. V shed 5 bases and J shed 8 bases, with 18 bases lying between them. Looked up from germline, CDR1 is LNHDA and CDR2 is SQIVND (reference sequence). CDR3 loop: CASSVEGAAGGYTF. CDR3 DNA sequence: TGTGCCAGTAGTGTTGAAGGCGCGGCGGGGGGCTACACCTTC.

The chain carries TRBV7-2 and TRBJ2-3; the match to TRBD2 covers 7 bases. Germline V gene lookup returns CDR1 SGHTA and CDR2 FQGNSA. The CDR3 totals 16 residues. V trimming: 5 bases; J trimming: 6 bases; junction bases outside the gene matches: 14. The CDR3 DNA sequence: TGTGCCAGCAGCCCAACTACGAGCGGGAACTGGGATACGCAGTATTTT. Protein: CASSPTTSGNWDTQYF.

V gene TRBV7-2 combines with J gene TRBJ2-3; a possible D gene is TRBD1 (6 bases). Trimming removed 2 bases at V and 0 bases at J, with 15 bases between. Germline CDR1 and CDR2: SGHTA and FQGNSA. The CDR3 runs 17 residues. The CDR3 reads CASSLSGQFSSTDTQYF. The CDR3 DNA follows: TGTGCCAGCAGCTTAAGTGGACAGTTTTCCAGCACAGATACGCAGTATTTT.

This chain uses TRBV6-6 with TRBJ2-1, with 8 bases fitting TRBD2. The V gene end was trimmed by 4 bases and the J gene end by 8 bases; junction bases not matched to a gene: 1. Germline values: CDR1 MNHNY, CDR2 SVGAGI (reference sequence). The CDR3 extends over 12 amino acids. The CDR3 here is CASSLTSDEQFF. The CDR3 region has the DNA TGTGCCAGCAGTTTGACTAGCGATGAGCAGTTCTTC.

This clone was observed a single time. The chain recombines TRBV19 with TRBJ1-1, with a possible D match to TRBD1 (5 bases). The CDR3 contains 13 residues. CDR1 LNHDA and CDR2 SQIVND come from the germline V gene (reference sequence). The ends were cut back, 6 bases at V and 4 bases at J, with 12 bases in the middle. The CDR3 sequence: CASRTLGGTEAFF. The CDR3 nucleotides are TGTGCCAGTAGGACCCTCGGGGGCACTGAAGCTTTCTTT.

For the CDR3, the DNA is TGCGCCAGCAGTTCTAGCGGGGTTACAACGAACACCGGGGAGCTGTTTTTT. Protein: CASSSSGVTTNTGELFF. The V gene is TRBV5-1, the J gene TRBJ2-2; 9 bases are shared with TRBD2. The CDR3 covers 17 residues. Germline V gives CDR1 SGHRS, CDR2 YFSETQ. J lost 0 bases, V lost 5 bases, and 8 bases had no gene match. The whole variable domain, filled in from reference TRBV5-1 and TRBJ2-2, reads KAGVTQTPRYLIKTRGQQVTLSCSPISGHRSVSWYQQTPGQGLQFLFEYFSETQRNKGNFPGRFSGRQFSNSRSEMNVSTLELGDSALYLCASSSSGVTTNTGELFFGEGSRLTVL.

This clone has only one observation. V is TRBV9 and J is TRBJ2-1, with TRBD1 identical over 10 bases. Trimming cost V 4 bases and J 2 bases; bases outside gene matches: 3. CDR3 length: 15 amino acids. CDR1 and CDR2 from the germline V gene are SGDLS and YYNGEE. The CDR3 nucleotides are TGTGCCAGCAGCTTGGGACAGGGGCCCTACAATGAGCAGTTCTTC. The encoded protein is CASSLGQGPYNEQFF. Filled out from reference TRBV9 and TRBJ2-1, the complete variable domain reads DSGVTQTPKHLITATGQRVTLRCSPRSGDLSVYWYQQSLDQGLQFLIQYYNGEERAKGNILERFSAQQFPDLHSELNLSSLELGDSALYFCASSLGQGPYNEQFFGPGTRLTVL.

This chain connects TRBV2 to TRBJ2-1; TRBD1 agrees at 11 bases. The length of the CDR3 is 16 residues. Unmatched junction bases numbered 11, after V lost 5 bases and J lost 8 bases. The germline CDR1 and CDR2 sequences are SNHLY and FYNNEI. The CDR3 nucleotides are TGTGCCAGCAGTAGGACAGGGGGCAGACCCCCATATGAGCAGTTCTTC. Amino acids: CASSRTGGRPPYEQFF.